This entry describes one TCR beta chain. Original analysis: Estimated nucleated cell counts came from reference gene primer amplification. Produced via immunoSEQ multiplex PCR; TCRdb's table is partial and in-frame only. Clonal size and the V and J genes are those of that table, whereas D and trimming came from the DNA. The table records approximately 190,000 clones, about 80% of them present only once. These data are taken from a study of blood T cell repertoires in COVID-19. Study in general: Samples representing acute and convalescent COVID-19 were sourced from the United States, Italy and Spain. PBMCs, B-cell-depleted T cells, or T cells provided the cDNA or gDNA that made up the material.

Deletions cut 5 bases from V and 5 bases from J, with 15 bases between. This CDR3 is 15 amino acids long. The germline CDR1 and CDR2 sequences are LNHDA and SQIVND (reference sequence). The clonotype was recovered from a man in his 60s with acute or convalescent COVID-19. V usage is TRBV19 and J usage is TRBJ1-4, with D possibly TRBD1 on 5 matching bases. The sample was peripheral blood. DNA for the CDR3: TGTGCCAGTAGTCAATGGGACGGGAGAAATGAAAAACTGTTTTTT. Amino acid sequence: CASSQWDGRNEKLFF.